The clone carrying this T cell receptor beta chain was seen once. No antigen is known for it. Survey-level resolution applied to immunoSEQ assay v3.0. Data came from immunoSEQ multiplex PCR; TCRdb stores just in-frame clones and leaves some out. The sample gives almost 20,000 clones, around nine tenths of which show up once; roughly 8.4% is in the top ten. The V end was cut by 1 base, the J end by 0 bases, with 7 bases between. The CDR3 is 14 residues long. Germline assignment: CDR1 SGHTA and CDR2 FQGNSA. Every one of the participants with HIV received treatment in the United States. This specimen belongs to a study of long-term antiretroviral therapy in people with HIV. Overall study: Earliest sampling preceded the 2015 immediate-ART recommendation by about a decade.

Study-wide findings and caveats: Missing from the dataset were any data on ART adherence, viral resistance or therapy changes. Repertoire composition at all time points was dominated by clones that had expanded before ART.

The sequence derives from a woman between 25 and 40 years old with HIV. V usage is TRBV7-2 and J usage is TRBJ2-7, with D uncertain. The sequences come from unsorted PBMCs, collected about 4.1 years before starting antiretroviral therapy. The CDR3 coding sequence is TGTGCCAGCAGCTTAGTAGCTACCTCCTACGAGCAGTACTTC. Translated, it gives CASSLVATSYEQYF.